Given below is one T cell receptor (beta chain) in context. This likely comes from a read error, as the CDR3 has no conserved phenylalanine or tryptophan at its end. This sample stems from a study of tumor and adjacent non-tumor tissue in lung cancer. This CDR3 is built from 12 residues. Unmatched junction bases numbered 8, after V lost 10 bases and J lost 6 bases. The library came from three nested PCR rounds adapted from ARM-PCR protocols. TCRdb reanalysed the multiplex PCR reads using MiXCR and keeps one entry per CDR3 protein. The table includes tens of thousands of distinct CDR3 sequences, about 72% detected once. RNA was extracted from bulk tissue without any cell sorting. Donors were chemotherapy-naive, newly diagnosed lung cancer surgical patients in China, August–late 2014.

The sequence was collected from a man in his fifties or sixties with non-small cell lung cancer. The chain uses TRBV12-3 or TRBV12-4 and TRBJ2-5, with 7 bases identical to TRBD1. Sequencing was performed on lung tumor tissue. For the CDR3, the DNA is TGTGCCATGACAGGGTTGGGAAAGACCCAGTACATC. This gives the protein CAMTGLGKTQYI.